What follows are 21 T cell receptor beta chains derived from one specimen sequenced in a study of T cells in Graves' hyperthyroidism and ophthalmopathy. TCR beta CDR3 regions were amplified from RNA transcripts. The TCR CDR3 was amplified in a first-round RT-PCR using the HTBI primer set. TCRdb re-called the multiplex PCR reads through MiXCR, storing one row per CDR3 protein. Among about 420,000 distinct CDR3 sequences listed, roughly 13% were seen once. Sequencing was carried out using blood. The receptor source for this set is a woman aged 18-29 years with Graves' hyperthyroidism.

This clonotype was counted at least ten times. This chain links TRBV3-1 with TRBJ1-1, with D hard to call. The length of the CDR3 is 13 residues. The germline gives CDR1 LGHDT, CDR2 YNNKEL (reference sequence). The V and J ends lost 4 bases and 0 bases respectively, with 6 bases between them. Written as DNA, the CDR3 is TGTGCCAGCAGCCGGGCTCTGAACACTGAAGCTTTCTTT. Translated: CASSRALNTEAFF.

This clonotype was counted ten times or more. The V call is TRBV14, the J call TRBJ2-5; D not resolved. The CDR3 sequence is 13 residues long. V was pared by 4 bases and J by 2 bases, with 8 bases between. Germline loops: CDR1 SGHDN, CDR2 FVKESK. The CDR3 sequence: CASSRSTQETQYF. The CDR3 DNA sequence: TGTGCCAGCAGCCGATCAACTCAAGAGACCCAGTACTTC.

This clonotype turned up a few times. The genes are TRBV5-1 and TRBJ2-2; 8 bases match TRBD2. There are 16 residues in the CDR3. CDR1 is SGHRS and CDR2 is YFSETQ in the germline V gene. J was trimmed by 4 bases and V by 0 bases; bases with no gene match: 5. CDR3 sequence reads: CASSLAGGPTTGELFF. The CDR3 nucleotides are TGCGCCAGCAGCTTGGCGGGAGGGCCGACCACCGGGGAGCTGTTTTTT.

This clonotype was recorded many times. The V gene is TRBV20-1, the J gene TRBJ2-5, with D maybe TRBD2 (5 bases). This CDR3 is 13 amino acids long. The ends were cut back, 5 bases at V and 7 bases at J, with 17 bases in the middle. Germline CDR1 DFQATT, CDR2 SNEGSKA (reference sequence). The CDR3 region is CSAQEGSEGTQYF. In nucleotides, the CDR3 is TGCAGTGCTCAAGAAGGGAGCGAGGGGACCCAGTACTTC.

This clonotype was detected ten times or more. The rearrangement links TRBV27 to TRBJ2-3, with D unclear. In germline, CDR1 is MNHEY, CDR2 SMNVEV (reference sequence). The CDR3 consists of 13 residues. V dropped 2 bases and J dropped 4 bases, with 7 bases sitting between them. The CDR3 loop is CASSLIYSDTQYF. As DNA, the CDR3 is TGTGCCAGCAGTTTAATTTACTCAGATACGCAGTATTTT.

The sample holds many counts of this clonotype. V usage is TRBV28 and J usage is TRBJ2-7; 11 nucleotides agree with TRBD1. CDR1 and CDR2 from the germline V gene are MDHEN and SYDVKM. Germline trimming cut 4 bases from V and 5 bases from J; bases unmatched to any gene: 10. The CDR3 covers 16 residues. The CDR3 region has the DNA TGTGCCAGCAGTTCATATCGGGACAGGGGGGACCACGAGCAGTACTTC. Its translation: CASSSYRDRGDHEQYF.

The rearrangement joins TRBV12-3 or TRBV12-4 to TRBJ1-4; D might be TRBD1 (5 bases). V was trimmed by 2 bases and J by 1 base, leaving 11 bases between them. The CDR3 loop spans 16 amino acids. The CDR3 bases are TGTGCCAGCAGTTTAAGGGGAGGCCAAACTAATGAAAAACTGTTTTTT. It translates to CASSLRGGQTNEKLFF.

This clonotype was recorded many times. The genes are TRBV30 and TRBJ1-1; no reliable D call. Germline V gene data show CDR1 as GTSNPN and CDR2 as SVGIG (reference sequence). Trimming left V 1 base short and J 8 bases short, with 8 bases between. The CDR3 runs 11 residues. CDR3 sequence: CAWSGGREAFF. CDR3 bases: TGTGCCTGGAGTGGAGGCAGGGAAGCTTTCTTT.

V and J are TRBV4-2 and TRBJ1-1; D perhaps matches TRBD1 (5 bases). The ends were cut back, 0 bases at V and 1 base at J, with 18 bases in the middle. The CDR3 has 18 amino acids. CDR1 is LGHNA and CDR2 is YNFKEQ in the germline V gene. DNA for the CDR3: TGTGCCAGCAGCCAAGATATTGGGGCAGGAGGGGCGAACACTGAAGCTTTCTTT. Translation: CASSQDIGAGGANTEAFF.

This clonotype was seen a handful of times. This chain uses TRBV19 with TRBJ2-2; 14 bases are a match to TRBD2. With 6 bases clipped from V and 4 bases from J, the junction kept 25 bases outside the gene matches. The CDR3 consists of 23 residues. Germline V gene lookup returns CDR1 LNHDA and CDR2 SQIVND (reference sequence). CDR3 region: CASSVGRTDPGLAGEAGTGELFF. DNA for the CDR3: TGTGCCAGTAGCGTAGGGAGGACCGACCCGGGACTAGCGGGAGAGGCGGGCACCGGGGAGCTGTTTTTT.

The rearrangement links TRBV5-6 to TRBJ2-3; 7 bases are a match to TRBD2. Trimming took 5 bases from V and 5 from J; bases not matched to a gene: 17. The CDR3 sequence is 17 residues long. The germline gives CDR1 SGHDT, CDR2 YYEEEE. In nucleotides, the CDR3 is TGTGCCAGCAGTCCATCGAGGGTAGCGGGTTTGGTAGATACGCAGTATTTT. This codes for CASSPSRVAGLVDTQYF.

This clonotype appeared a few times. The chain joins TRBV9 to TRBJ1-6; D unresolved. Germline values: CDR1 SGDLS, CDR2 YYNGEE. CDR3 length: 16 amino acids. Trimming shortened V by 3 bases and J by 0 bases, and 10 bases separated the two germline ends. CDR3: CASSAQPSSYNSPLHF. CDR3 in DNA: TGTGCCAGCAGCGCCCAACCAAGCTCCTATAATTCACCCCTCCACTTT.

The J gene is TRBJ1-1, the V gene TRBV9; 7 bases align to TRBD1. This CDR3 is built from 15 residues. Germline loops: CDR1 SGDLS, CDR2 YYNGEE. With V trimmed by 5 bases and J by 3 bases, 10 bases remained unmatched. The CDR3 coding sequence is TGTGCCAGCAGGCGCTCCCGGGACAGCCACACTGAAGCTTTCTTT. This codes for CASRRSRDSHTEAFF. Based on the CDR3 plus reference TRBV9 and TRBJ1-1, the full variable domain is DSGVTQTPKHLITATGQRVTLRCSPRSGDLSVYWYQQSLDQGLQFLIQYYNGEERAKGNILERFSAQQFPDLHSELNLSSLELGDSALYFCASRRSRDSHTEAFFGQGTRLTVV.

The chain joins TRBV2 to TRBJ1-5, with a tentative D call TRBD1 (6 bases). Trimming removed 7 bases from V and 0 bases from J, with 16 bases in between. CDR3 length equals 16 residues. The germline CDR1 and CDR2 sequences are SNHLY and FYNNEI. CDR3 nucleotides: TGTGCCAGCAAGGGGGGCGGGGATTATAGCAATCAGCCCCAGCATTTT. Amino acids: CASKGGGDYSNQPQHF.

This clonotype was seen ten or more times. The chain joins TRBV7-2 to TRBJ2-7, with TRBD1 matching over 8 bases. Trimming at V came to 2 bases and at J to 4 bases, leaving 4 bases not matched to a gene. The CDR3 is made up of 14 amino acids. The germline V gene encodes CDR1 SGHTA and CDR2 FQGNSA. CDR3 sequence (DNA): TGTGCCAGCAGCTTATTGGACAGGGCGTACGAGCAGTACTTC. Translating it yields CASSLLDRAYEQYF.

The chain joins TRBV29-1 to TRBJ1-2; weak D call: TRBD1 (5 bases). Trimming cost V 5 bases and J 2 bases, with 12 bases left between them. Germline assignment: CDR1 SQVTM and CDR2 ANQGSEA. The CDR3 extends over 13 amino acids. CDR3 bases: TGCAGCGTTTCAGGGTTATGGAACTATGGCTACACCTTC. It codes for CSVSGLWNYGYTF.

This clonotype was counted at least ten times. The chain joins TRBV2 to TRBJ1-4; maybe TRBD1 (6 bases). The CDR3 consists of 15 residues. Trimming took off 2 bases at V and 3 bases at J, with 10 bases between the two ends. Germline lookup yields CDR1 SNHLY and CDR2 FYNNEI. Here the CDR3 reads CASSENGQPNEKLFF. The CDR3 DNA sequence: TGTGCCAGCAGTGAAAACGGACAGCCTAATGAAAAACTGTTTTTT.

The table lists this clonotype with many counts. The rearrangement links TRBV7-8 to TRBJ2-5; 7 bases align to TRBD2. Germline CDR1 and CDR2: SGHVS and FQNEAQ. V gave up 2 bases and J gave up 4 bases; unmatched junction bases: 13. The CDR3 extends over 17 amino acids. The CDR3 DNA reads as TGTGCCAGCAGCTTATATTTGGGGGGGGGTGGGCGAGAGACCCAGTACTTC. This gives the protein CASSLYLGGGGRETQYF.

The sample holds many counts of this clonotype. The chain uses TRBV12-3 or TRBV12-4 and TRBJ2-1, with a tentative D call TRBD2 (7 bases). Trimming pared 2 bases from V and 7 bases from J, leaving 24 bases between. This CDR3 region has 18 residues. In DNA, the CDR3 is TGTGCCAGCAGTTTATTCGTAGGGGGGGGCCGCGGAGGAAATGAGCAGTTCTTC. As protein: CASSLFVGGGRGGNEQFF.

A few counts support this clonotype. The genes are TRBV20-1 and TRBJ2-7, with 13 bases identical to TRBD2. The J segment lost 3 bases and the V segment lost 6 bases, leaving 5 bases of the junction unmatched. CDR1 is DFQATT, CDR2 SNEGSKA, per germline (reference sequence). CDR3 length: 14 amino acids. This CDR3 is CSAVGLAGDYEQYF. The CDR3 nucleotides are TGCAGTGCGGTAGGACTAGCGGGAGACTACGAGCAGTACTTC.

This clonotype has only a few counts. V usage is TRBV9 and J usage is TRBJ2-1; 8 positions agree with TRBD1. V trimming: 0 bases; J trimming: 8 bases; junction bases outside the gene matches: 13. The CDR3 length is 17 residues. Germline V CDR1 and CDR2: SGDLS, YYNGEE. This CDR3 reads CASSVVGLTGATYEQFF. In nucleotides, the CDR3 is TGTGCCAGCAGCGTAGTCGGACTGACAGGGGCCACCTATGAGCAGTTCTTC.